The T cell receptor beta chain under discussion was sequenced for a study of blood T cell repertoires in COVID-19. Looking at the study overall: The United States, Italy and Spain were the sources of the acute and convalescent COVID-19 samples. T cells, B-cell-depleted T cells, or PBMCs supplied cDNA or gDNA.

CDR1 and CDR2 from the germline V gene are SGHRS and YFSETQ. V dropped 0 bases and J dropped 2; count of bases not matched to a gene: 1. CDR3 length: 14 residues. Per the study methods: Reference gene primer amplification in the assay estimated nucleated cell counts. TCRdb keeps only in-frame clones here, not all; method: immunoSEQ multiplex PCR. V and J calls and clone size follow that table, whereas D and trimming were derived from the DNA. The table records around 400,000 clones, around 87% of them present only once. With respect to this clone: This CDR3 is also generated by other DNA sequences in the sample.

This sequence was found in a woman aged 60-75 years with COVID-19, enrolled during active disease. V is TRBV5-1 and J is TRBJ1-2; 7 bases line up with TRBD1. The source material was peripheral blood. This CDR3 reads CASSLGGQNYGYTF. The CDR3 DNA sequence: TGCGCCAGCAGCTTGGGGGGACAGAACTATGGCTACACCTTC.